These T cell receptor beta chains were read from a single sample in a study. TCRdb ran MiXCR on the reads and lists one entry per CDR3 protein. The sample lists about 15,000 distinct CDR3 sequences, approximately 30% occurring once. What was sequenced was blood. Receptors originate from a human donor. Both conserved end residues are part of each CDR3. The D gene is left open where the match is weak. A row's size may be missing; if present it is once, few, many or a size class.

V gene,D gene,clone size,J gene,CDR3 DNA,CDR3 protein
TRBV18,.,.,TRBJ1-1,TGTGCCAGCTCGCCGCCATGGAGGGGAACTGAAGCTTTCTTT,CASSPPWRGTEAFF
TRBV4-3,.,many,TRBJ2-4,TGCGCCAGCAGCCCAGAGTTTGGCGACATTCAGTACTTC,CASSPEFGDIQYF
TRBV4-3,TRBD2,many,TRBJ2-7,TGCGCCAGCAGCCAAGGATGGGAAGCGGGAGGCCGGGAGCAGTACTTC,CASSQGWEAGGREQYF
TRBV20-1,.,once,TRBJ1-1,TGCAGTGCTACAACGCAGGGTCGAACTGAAGCTTTCTTT,CSATTQGRTEAFF
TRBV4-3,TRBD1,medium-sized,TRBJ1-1,TGCGCCAGCAGCTCTTTACACAGGGGGAGGAAGACTGAAGCTTTCTTT,CASSSLHRGRKTEAFF
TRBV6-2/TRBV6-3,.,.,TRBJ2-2,TGTGCCAGCGGGGCCAGGCCGAACACCGGGGAGCTGTTTTTT,CASGARPNTGELFF
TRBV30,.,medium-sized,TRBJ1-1,TGTGCCTGGAGTAAGCAGGAGATATTGAACACTGAAGCTTTCTTT,CAWSKQEILNTEAFF
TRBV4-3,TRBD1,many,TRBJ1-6,TGCGCCAGCGGGGGGCGGGACAGGGATGGGTCACCCCTCCACTTT,CASGGRDRDGSPLHF
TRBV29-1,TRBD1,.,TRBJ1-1,TGCAGCGTCCGGGGGACAGGAATGAACACTGAAGCTTTCTTT,CSVRGTGMNTEAFF
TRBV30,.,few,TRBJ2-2,TGTGCCATGGAGGGAGAGGGACGGGGGAGTACCGGGGAGCTGTTTTTT,CAMEGEGRGSTGELFF
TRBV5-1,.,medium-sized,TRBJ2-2,TGCGCCAGCAGCTTGGGACAGCCCTTGAACACCGGGGAGCTGTTTTTT,CASSLGQPLNTGELFF
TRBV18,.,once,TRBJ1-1,TGTGCCAGCTCACCAGATAGGGCTAATACTGAAGCTTTCTTT,CASSPDRANTEAFF
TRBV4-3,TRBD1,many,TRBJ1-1,TGCGCCAGCACCAAGGACAGGAGGAACACTGAAGCTTTCTTT,CASTKDRRNTEAFF
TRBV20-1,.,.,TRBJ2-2,TGCAGTGCTAGAGATCTATTATTGGGAGGTCAATCACGGGCAGATACGCTGTTTTTT,CSARDLLLGGQSRADTLFF
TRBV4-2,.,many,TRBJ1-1,TGTGCCAGCAGCCAAGCGTTAAGCAGTAGTGGGAACACTGAAGCTTTCTTT,CASSQALSSSGNTEAFF
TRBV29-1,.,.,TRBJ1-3,TGCAGCGTTGATGGTGGGACTGAAGAGACCATATATTTT,CSVDGGTEETIYF
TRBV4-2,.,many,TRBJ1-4,TGCGCCAGCAGCCAAGAAGGGTTAGGTGAAAAACTGTTTTTT,CASSQEGLGEKLFF
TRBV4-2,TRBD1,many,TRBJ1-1,TGTGCCAGCAAACCGAGGGGGCCATCTGAAGCTTTCTTT,CASKPRGPSEAFF
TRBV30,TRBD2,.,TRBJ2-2,TGTGCCTGGAAAAGCGGGGGGAACACCGGGGAGCTGTTTTTT,CAWKSGGNTGELFF
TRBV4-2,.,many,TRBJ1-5,TGTGCCAGCAGCCAAGATCAGTCGGGGGGCCTAAGACAGCCCCAGCATTTT,CASSQDQSGGLRQPQHF
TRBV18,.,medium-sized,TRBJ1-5,TGTGCCAGCTCACGGGAGGATCAGCCCCAGCATTTT,CASSREDQPQHF
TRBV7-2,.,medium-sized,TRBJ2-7,TGTGCCAGCAGCGCTGAGCGGGCCGTCTACGAGCAGTACTTC,CASSAERAVYEQYF
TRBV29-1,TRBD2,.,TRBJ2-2,TGCAGCGTTGAGAGTAGCGGGAGTGAAGCCGGGGAGCTGTTTTTT,CSVESSGSEAGELFF
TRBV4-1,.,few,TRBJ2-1,TGCGCCAGCAGCCGCCAAGCGGACTCTTCGTACAATGAGCAGTTCTTC,CASSRQADSSYNEQFF
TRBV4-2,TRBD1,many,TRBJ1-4,TGTGCCAGCAGCCACGCCACCGGGACAGGGCCCGAAAAACTGTTTTTT,CASSHATGTGPEKLFF
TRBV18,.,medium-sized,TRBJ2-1,TGTGCCAGCTCACGGTCCTACAATGAGCAGTTCTTC,CASSRSYNEQFF
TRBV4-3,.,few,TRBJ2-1,TGCGCCAGCAGCACATTTAGCGGCTACAATGAGCAGTTCTTC,CASSTFSGYNEQFF
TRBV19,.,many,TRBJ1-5,TGTGCCATTCAAGGCGGGGGAAAGAGCAATCAGCCCCAGCATTTT,CAIQGGGKSNQPQHF
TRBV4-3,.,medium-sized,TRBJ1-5,TGCGCCAGCAGCCAAGATAGCAGGGGTCAGCCCCAGCATTTT,CASSQDSRGQPQHF
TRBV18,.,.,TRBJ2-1,TGTGCCAGCTCACCAGTGACTGGGGATACGCAGTTCTTC,CASSPVTGDTQFF
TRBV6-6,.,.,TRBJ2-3,TGTGCCAGCAGTAATGGGGATACGCAGTATTTT,CASSNGDTQYF
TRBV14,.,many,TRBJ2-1,TGTGCCAGCAGCCAAGGGCAACCACCATCCTACAATGAGCAGTTCTTC,CASSQGQPPSYNEQFF
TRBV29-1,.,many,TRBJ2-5,TGCAGCGTTGGTTCTGGACTACAAGAGACCCAGTACTTC,CSVGSGLQETQYF
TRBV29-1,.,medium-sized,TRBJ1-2,TGCAGCGACCGTGGCTACACCTTC,CSDRGYTF
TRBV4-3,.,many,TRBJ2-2,TGCGCCAGCAGGATGGAATCGAACACCGGGGAGCTGTTTTTT,CASRMESNTGELFF
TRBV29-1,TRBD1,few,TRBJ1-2,TGCAGCGTTGAATATGGGACAGCAAGTGGCTACACCTTC,CSVEYGTASGYTF
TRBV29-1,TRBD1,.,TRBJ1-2,TGCAGCGTACGAGACAGGGGCGACTATGGCAACACCTTC,CSVRDRGDYGNTF
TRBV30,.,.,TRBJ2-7,TGTGCCTGGAGTAAACCCGAACAGGGTACGGTAGGCGAGCAGTACTTC,CAWSKPEQGTVGEQYF
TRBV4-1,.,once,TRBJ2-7,TGCGCCAGCAGCCAAGATCCACACGGGAGCTCCTACGAGCAGTACTTC,CASSQDPHGSSYEQYF
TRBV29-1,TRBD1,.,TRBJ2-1,TGTAACATTGTGGGGACAGGGGCTGACAATGAGCAGTTCTTC,CNIVGTGADNEQFF
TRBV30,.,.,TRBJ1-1,TGTGCCTGGAGTGATGGAGGGAACACTGAAGCTTTCTTT,CAWSDGGNTEAFF